This is a list of T cell receptor beta chains from one sample in a study of blood T cell repertoires in COVID-19. Only in-frame clones appear in the TCRdb table, and some are missing; sequencing was by immunoSEQ multiplex PCR. Here the sample spans hundreds of thousands of clones, approximately 90% being singletons. Specimen: peripheral blood. The origin of the receptors is a woman in her twenties or thirties who had recovered from COVID-19. Both conserved end residues are part of each CDR3. The order of the fields is J gene, clone size, V gene, D gene, CDR3 protein, CDR3 DNA. The D gene is left open where the match is weak. Size is stated for part of the rows, as once, few or many counts, or as a class when the clone is expanded.

j_gene: TRBJ1-2; abundance: -; v_gene: TRBV3-1/TRBV3-2; d_gene: -; CDR3aa: CASSQEVPRGGYTF; CDR3nt: TGTGCCAGCAGCCAAGAAGTACCTCGAGGTGGCTACACCTTC
j_gene: TRBJ1-2; abundance: -; v_gene: TRBV7-2; d_gene: TRBD1; CDR3aa: CASSLFATGQMGYTF; CDR3nt: TGTGCCAGCAGCTTATTTGCAACGGGACAGATGGGCTACACCTTC
j_gene: TRBJ1-5; abundance: once; v_gene: TRBV19; d_gene: TRBD1; CDR3aa: CASSIQGQISNQPQHF; CDR3nt: TGTGCCAGTAGTATCCAGGGACAGATAAGCAATCAGCCCCAGCATTTT
j_gene: TRBJ2-7; abundance: -; v_gene: TRBV19; d_gene: TRBD1; CDR3aa: CASSISGQEIYEQYF; CDR3nt: TGTGCCAGTAGTATATCGGGACAGGAGATCTACGAGCAGTACTTC
j_gene: TRBJ1-1; abundance: -; v_gene: TRBV3-1/TRBV3-2; d_gene: TRBD1; CDR3aa: CASQDQGTDNTEAFF; CDR3nt: TGTGCCAGCCAGGACCAAGGGACAGATAACACTGAAGCTTTCTTT
j_gene: TRBJ2-1; abundance: -; v_gene: TRBV30; d_gene: TRBD1; CDR3aa: CAWSLIGTAYNEQFF; CDR3nt: TGTGCCTGGAGTCTCATAGGGACAGCCTACAATGAGCAGTTCTTC
j_gene: TRBJ2-1; abundance: -; v_gene: TRBV24-1; d_gene: TRBD2; CDR3aa: CATSDLGGGKRSEQFF; CDR3nt: TGTGCCACCAGTGATTTGGGGGGGGGTAAGAGGAGCGAGCAGTTCTTC
j_gene: TRBJ2-2; abundance: -; v_gene: TRBV5-1; d_gene: -; CDR3aa: CASRRDSVELFF; CDR3nt: TGCGCCAGCAGACGGGACTCTGTGGAGCTGTTTTTT
j_gene: TRBJ1-2; abundance: -; v_gene: TRBV29-1; d_gene: -; CDR3aa: CSGQTSDYGYTF; CDR3nt: TGCAGCGGACAGACTAGTGACTATGGCTACACCTTC
j_gene: TRBJ1-1; abundance: once; v_gene: TRBV28; d_gene: -; CDR3aa: CASSLDRRQAKAFF; CDR3nt: TGTGCCAGCAGTCTTGACAGGAGACAAGCGAAAGCTTTCTTT
j_gene: TRBJ2-2; abundance: -; v_gene: TRBV5-1; d_gene: -; CDR3aa: CASRAPGTHTGELFF; CDR3nt: TGCGCCAGCAGAGCTCCCGGGACACACACCGGGGAGCTGTTTTTT
j_gene: TRBJ1-1; abundance: -; v_gene: TRBV5-1; d_gene: -; CDR3aa: CASSFSPPGTEAFF; CDR3nt: TGCGCCAGCAGCTTTTCACCCCCGGGCACTGAAGCTTTCTTT
j_gene: TRBJ1-1; abundance: -; v_gene: TRBV6-5; d_gene: TRBD1; CDR3aa: CASSTTGGTEAFF; CDR3nt: TGTGCCAGCAGTACGACAGGGGGCACTGAAGCTTTCTTT
j_gene: TRBJ1-3; abundance: -; v_gene: TRBV9; d_gene: TRBD1; CDR3aa: CASSQDRETAGNTIYF; CDR3nt: TGTGCCAGCAGCCAGGACAGGGAGACGGCTGGAAACACCATATATTTT
j_gene: TRBJ2-7; abundance: -; v_gene: TRBV27; d_gene: -; CDR3aa: CASSLRGQSDYEQYF; CDR3nt: TGTGCCAGCAGTTTAAGGGGTCAATCAGACTACGAGCAGTACTTC
j_gene: TRBJ2-1; abundance: once; v_gene: TRBV7-2; d_gene: -; CDR3aa: CASSLAGGYNEQFF; CDR3nt: TGTGCCAGCAGCTTAGCGGGGGGTTATAATGAGCAGTTCTTC
j_gene: TRBJ2-5; abundance: few; v_gene: TRBV5-6; d_gene: TRBD2; CDR3aa: CASSSSDVAGGKETQYF; CDR3nt: TGTGCCAGCAGCTCTTCCGACGTGGCGGGGGGAAAGGAGACCCAGTACTTC
j_gene: TRBJ2-1; abundance: -; v_gene: TRBV19; d_gene: TRBD2; CDR3aa: CASSRGGEINEQFF; CDR3nt: TGTGCCAGTAGTAGGGGGGGAGAGATCAATGAGCAGTTCTTC
j_gene: TRBJ1-2; abundance: -; v_gene: TRBV7-9; d_gene: TRBD1; CDR3aa: CASSMTGISLGYTF; CDR3nt: TGTGCCAGCAGCATGACAGGGATCTCCCTTGGCTACACCTTC
j_gene: TRBJ2-5; abundance: -; v_gene: TRBV28; d_gene: TRBD1; CDR3aa: CASTEGQEETQYF; CDR3nt: TGTGCCAGCACCGAGGGACAGGAAGAGACCCAGTACTTC
j_gene: TRBJ2-1; abundance: -; v_gene: TRBV12-3/TRBV12-4; d_gene: -; CDR3aa: CASSSLSEQFF; CDR3nt: TGTGCCAGCAGCTCCCTAAGCGAGCAGTTCTTC
j_gene: TRBJ2-2; abundance: -; v_gene: TRBV29-1; d_gene: TRBD2; CDR3aa: CSVALATRGELFF; CDR3nt: TGCAGCGTCGCACTAGCGACCCGAGGGGAGCTGTTTTTT
j_gene: TRBJ2-2; abundance: -; v_gene: TRBV11-2; d_gene: -; CDR3aa: CASSLRVNTGELFF; CDR3nt: TGTGCCAGCAGCCTCCGGGTCAACACCGGGGAGCTGTTTTTT
j_gene: TRBJ2-1; abundance: few; v_gene: TRBV3-1/TRBV3-2; d_gene: -; CDR3aa: CASSPASNEQFF; CDR3nt: TGTGCCAGCAGCCCGGCTAGTAATGAGCAGTTCTTC
j_gene: TRBJ1-5; abundance: -; v_gene: TRBV28; d_gene: TRBD1; CDR3aa: CASTDRGFGQPQHF; CDR3nt: TGTGCCAGCACCGACAGGGGTTTTGGTCAGCCCCAGCATTTT
j_gene: TRBJ2-7; abundance: -; v_gene: TRBV28; d_gene: -; CDR3aa: CASSLQGLYEQYF; CDR3nt: TGTGCCAGCAGTTTGCAGGGGCTCTACGAGCAGTACTTC
j_gene: TRBJ2-3; abundance: -; v_gene: TRBV7-9; d_gene: TRBD2; CDR3aa: CASSFLAGLTDTQYF; CDR3nt: TGTGCCAGCAGCTTCCTAGCGGGGCTCACAGATACGCAGTATTTT
j_gene: TRBJ1-2; abundance: once; v_gene: TRBV14; d_gene: -; CDR3aa: CASSLGGREGYTF; CDR3nt: TGTGCCAGCAGCCTCGGAGGACGAGAAGGCTACACCTTC
j_gene: TRBJ1-2; abundance: -; v_gene: TRBV5-1; d_gene: -; CDR3aa: CASSLEAGLYGYTF; CDR3nt: TGCGCCAGCAGCTTGGAGGCAGGCCTCTATGGCTACACCTTC
j_gene: TRBJ1-2; abundance: -; v_gene: TRBV6-5; d_gene: TRBD1; CDR3aa: CASRGQANDYGYTF; CDR3nt: TGTGCCAGCAGGGGACAGGCGAATGACTATGGCTACACCTTC
j_gene: TRBJ2-5; abundance: -; v_gene: TRBV5-4; d_gene: -; CDR3aa: CASSLDRGPETQYF; CDR3nt: TGTGCCAGCAGCTTGGATCGGGGTCCAGAGACCCAGTACTTC
j_gene: TRBJ1-1; abundance: -; v_gene: TRBV19; d_gene: -; CDR3aa: CASDRQNTEAFF; CDR3nt: TGTGCCAGTGACCGACAGAACACTGAAGCTTTCTTT
j_gene: TRBJ1-2; abundance: -; v_gene: TRBV2; d_gene: -; CDR3aa: CASSERGTGPYYGYTF; CDR3nt: TGTGCCAGCAGTGAAAGGGGTACTGGCCCCTACTATGGCTACACCTTC
j_gene: TRBJ2-3; abundance: -; v_gene: TRBV4-3; d_gene: TRBD2; CDR3aa: CASSHQGRGADTQYF; CDR3nt: TGCGCCAGCAGCCACCAGGGACGGGGGGCAGATACGCAGTATTTT
j_gene: TRBJ2-3; abundance: once; v_gene: TRBV5-4; d_gene: -; CDR3aa: CASSLEAGDTQYF; CDR3nt: TGTGCCAGCAGCTTGGAGGCAGGGGATACGCAGTATTTT
j_gene: TRBJ1-1; abundance: -; v_gene: TRBV18; d_gene: -; CDR3aa: CASSPRSANTEAFF; CDR3nt: TGTGCCAGCTCACCGAGATCCGCGAACACTGAAGCTTTCTTT
j_gene: TRBJ1-6; abundance: -; v_gene: TRBV10-3; d_gene: -; CDR3aa: CAISSDLGTINNSPLHF; CDR3nt: TGTGCCATCAGTTCCGATCTCGGGACAATAAATAATTCACCCCTCCACTTT
j_gene: TRBJ1-4; abundance: -; v_gene: TRBV5-6; d_gene: TRBD1; CDR3aa: CASSPDRGNEKLFF; CDR3nt: TGTGCCAGCAGCCCCGACAGGGGAAATGAAAAACTGTTTTTT
j_gene: TRBJ2-1; abundance: -; v_gene: TRBV19; d_gene: TRBD2; CDR3aa: CASSIFRLAGYNEQFF; CDR3nt: TGTGCCAGTAGTATCTTTAGACTAGCGGGTTACAATGAGCAGTTCTTC
j_gene: TRBJ2-5; abundance: -; v_gene: TRBV7-3; d_gene: -; CDR3aa: CASSLTGRAQETQYF; CDR3nt: TGTGCCAGCAGCTTAACGGGCAGGGCCCAAGAGACCCAGTACTTC
j_gene: TRBJ1-6; abundance: -; v_gene: TRBV5-1; d_gene: TRBD1; CDR3aa: CASSLGHTGASSPLHF; CDR3nt: TGCGCCAGCAGCTTGGGGCACACAGGGGCATCTTCACCCCTCCACTTT
j_gene: TRBJ1-6; abundance: -; v_gene: TRBV11-2; d_gene: -; CDR3aa: CASRSEEGPGSPLHF; CDR3nt: TGTGCCAGCCGTTCTGAGGAGGGTCCTGGTTCACCCCTCCACTTT
j_gene: TRBJ2-5; abundance: -; v_gene: TRBV24-1; d_gene: TRBD1; CDR3aa: CATSDLGDRGLETQYF; CDR3nt: TGTGCCACCAGTGATTTGGGGGACAGGGGGCTTGAGACCCAGTACTTC
j_gene: TRBJ1-4; abundance: -; v_gene: TRBV6-6; d_gene: -; CDR3aa: CAGGGPNEKLFF; CDR3nt: TGTGCCGGCGGGGGACCCAATGAAAAACTGTTTTTT
j_gene: TRBJ1-3; abundance: -; v_gene: TRBV5-4; d_gene: TRBD1; CDR3aa: CASSPRTGGSGNTIYF; CDR3nt: TGTGCCAGCAGCCCCCGGACAGGGGGCTCTGGAAACACCATATATTTT
j_gene: TRBJ2-7; abundance: once; v_gene: TRBV28; d_gene: -; CDR3aa: CATLTVSYEKQYF; CDR3nt: TGTGCCACCTTGACAGTTAGCTACGAAAAGCAGTACTTC
j_gene: TRBJ1-3; abundance: -; v_gene: TRBV28; d_gene: -; CDR3aa: CASRQSSGNTIYF; CDR3nt: TGTGCCAGCAGACAGAGTTCTGGAAACACCATATATTTT
j_gene: TRBJ1-1; abundance: -; v_gene: TRBV18; d_gene: -; CDR3aa: CASSIDSTEAFF; CDR3nt: TGTGCCAGCTCAATCGACAGCACTGAAGCTTTCTTT
j_gene: TRBJ1-5; abundance: -; v_gene: TRBV6-5; d_gene: -; CDR3aa: CASGAVGQPQHF; CDR3nt: TGTGCCAGCGGAGCAGTCGGGCAGCCCCAGCATTTT
j_gene: TRBJ2-5; abundance: -; v_gene: TRBV12-3/TRBV12-4; d_gene: -; CDR3aa: CASSLERETQYF; CDR3nt: TGTGCCAGCAGTTTAGAGAGGGAGACCCAGTACTTC
j_gene: TRBJ1-2; abundance: -; v_gene: TRBV27; d_gene: TRBD1; CDR3aa: CASSTLRDRGYGYTF; CDR3nt: TGTGCCAGCAGTACCCTACGGGACAGGGGGTATGGCTACACCTTC
j_gene: TRBJ1-4; abundance: -; v_gene: TRBV6-5; d_gene: TRBD1; CDR3aa: CASTAGTGVAEKLFF; CDR3nt: TGTGCCAGCACGGCCGGGACAGGGGTTGCTGAAAAACTGTTTTTT
j_gene: TRBJ2-2; abundance: -; v_gene: TRBV4-1; d_gene: TRBD1; CDR3aa: CASSRRTGGVGELFF; CDR3nt: TGCGCCAGCAGCCGTCGGACAGGGGGAGTCGGGGAGCTGTTTTTT
j_gene: TRBJ2-7; abundance: -; v_gene: TRBV5-1; d_gene: TRBD1; CDR3aa: CASSHGQGARYEQYF; CDR3nt: TGCGCCAGCAGTCATGGGCAGGGGGCGCGATACGAGCAGTACTTC
j_gene: TRBJ1-1; abundance: -; v_gene: TRBV30; d_gene: TRBD1; CDR3aa: CAWSLLPGQGNTEAFF; CDR3nt: TGTGCCTGGAGCCTACTACCGGGACAGGGGAACACTGAAGCTTTCTTT
j_gene: TRBJ1-2; abundance: -; v_gene: TRBV4-2; d_gene: -; CDR3aa: CASSQETVTNYGYTF; CDR3nt: TGTGCCAGCAGCCAGGAGACAGTTACTAACTATGGCTACACCTTC
j_gene: TRBJ1-2; abundance: -; v_gene: TRBV4-1; d_gene: -; CDR3aa: CASSQEVGVGNYGYTF; CDR3nt: TGCGCCAGCAGCCAAGAGGTCGGGGTTGGAAACTATGGCTACACCTTC
j_gene: TRBJ1-3; abundance: -; v_gene: TRBV11-2; d_gene: -; CDR3aa: CASSLRTSTADLSGNTIYF; CDR3nt: TGTGCCAGCAGCTTAAGGACTAGTACCGCGGATCTCTCTGGAAACACCATATATTTT
j_gene: TRBJ1-1; abundance: -; v_gene: TRBV7-2; d_gene: -; CDR3aa: CASSKDRGGTEAFF; CDR3nt: TGTGCCAGCAGCAAAGATAGGGGTGGCACTGAAGCTTTCTTT